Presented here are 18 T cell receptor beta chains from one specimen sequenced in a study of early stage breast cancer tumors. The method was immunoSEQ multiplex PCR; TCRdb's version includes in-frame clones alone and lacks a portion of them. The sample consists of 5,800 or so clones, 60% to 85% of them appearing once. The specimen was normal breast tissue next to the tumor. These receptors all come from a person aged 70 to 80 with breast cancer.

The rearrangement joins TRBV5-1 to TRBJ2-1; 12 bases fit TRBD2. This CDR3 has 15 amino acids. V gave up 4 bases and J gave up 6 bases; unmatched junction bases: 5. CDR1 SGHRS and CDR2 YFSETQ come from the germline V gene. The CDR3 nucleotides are TGCGCCAGCAGCATACTGACTAGCGGGAGCAATGAGCAGTTCTTC. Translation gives CASSILTSGSNEQFF.

Here the CDR3 DNA reads TGTGCCAGCAGTGACAGGGCATGGGAGACCCAGTACTTC. Its translation is CASSDRAWETQYF. This chain connects TRBV6-1 to TRBJ2-5; a possible D gene is TRBD1 (5 bases). The CDR3 extends over 13 amino acids. V was clipped by 3 bases and J by 5 bases, with 10 bases between them. Per germline, CDR1 MNHNS and CDR2 SASEGT.

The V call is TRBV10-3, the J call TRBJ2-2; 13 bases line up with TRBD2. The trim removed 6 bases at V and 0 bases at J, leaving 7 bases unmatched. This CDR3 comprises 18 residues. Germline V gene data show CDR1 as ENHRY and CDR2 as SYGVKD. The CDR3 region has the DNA TGTGCCATCAGGGAAGGGACTAGCGGGGTTTCGAACACCGGGGAGCTGTTTTTT. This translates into CAIREGTSGVSNTGELFF.

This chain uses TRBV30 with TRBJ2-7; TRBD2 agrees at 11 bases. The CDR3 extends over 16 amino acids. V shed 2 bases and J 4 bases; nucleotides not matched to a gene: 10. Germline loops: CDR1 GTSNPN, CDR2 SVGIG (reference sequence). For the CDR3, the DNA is TGTGCCTGGAGTCCGCCCCCCACTAGCGGGAGATACGAGCAGTACTTC. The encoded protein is CAWSPPPTSGRYEQYF.

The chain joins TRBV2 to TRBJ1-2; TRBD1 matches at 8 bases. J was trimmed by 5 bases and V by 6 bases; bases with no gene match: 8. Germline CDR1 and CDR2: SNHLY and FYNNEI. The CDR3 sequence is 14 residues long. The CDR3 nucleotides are TGTGCCAGCAGCGCCGAAGGACAGGGATATGGCTACACCTTC. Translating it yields CASSAEGQGYGYTF.

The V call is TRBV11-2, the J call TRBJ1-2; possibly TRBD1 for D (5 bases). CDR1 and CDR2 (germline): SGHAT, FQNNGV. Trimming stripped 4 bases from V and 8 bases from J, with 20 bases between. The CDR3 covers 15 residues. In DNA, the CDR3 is TGTGCCAGCAGCTCCGAAGTTCCGGCAGGGCTAGGCTACACCTTC. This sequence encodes CASSSEVPAGLGYTF.

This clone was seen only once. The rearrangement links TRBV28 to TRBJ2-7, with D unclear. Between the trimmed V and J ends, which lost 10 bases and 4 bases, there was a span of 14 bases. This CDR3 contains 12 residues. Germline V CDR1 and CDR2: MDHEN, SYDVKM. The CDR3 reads CATTSSGYEQYF. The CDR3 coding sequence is TGTGCCACCACCTCGTCCGGTTACGAGCAGTACTTC.

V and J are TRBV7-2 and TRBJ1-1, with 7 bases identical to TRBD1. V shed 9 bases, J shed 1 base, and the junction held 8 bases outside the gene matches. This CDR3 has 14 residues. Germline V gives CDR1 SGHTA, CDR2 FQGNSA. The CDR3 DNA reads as TGTGCCAGTAATAACAGGGGAAGGAACACTGAAGCTTTCTTT. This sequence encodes CASNNRGRNTEAFF.

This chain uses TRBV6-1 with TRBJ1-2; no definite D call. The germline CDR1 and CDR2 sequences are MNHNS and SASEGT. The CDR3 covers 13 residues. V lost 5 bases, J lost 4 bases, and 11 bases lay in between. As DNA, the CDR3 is TGTGCCAGCAGTTTGACCGAGGGCTATGGCTACACCTTC. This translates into CASSLTEGYGYTF.

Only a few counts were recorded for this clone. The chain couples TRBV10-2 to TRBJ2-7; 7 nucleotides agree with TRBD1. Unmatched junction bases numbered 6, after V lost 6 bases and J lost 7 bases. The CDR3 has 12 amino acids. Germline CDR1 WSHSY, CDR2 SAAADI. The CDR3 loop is CASRATGLEQYF. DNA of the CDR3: TGCGCCAGCAGAGCGACAGGGTTAGAGCAGTACTTC.

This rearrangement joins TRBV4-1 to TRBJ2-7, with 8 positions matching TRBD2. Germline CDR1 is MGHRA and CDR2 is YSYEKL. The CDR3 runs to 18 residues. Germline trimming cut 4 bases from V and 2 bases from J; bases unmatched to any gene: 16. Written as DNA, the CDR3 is TGCGCCAGCAGCCCATCGAACCTCAAGAGCGGGAGCACCTACGAGCAGTACTTC. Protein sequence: CASSPSNLKSGSTYEQYF.

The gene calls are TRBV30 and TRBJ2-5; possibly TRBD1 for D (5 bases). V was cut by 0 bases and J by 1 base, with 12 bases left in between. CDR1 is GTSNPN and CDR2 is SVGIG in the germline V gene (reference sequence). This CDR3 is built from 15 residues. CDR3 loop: CAWSVGHRSQETQYF. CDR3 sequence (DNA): TGTGCCTGGAGTGTAGGGCACAGGTCCCAAGAGACCCAGTACTTC.

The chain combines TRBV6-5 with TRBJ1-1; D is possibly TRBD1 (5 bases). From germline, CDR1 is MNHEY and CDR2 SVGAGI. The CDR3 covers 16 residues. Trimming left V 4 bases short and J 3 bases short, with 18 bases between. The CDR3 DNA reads TGTGCCAGCAGTTCTCGACCGACCGTAGGGGACACTGAAGCTTTCTTT. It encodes CASSSRPTVGDTEAFF.

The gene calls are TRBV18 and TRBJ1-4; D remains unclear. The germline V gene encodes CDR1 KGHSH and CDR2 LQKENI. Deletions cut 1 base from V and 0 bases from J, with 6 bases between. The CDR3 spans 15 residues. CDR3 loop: CASSPRPATNEKLFF. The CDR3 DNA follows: TGTGCCAGCTCACCACGGCCCGCAACTAATGAAAAACTGTTTTTT. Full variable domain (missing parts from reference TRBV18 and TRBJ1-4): NAGVMQNPRHLVRRRGQEARLRCSPMKGHSHVYWYRQLPEEGLKFMVYLQKENIIDESGMPKERFSAEFPKEGPSILRIQQVVRGDSAAYFCASSPRPATNEKLFFGSGTQLSVL.

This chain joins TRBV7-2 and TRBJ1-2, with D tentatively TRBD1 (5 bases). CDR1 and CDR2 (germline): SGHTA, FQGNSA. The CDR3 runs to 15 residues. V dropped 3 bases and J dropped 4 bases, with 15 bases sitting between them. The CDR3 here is CASSLAGQPFYGYTF. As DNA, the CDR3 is TGTGCCAGCAGCTTGGCAGGGCAGCCCTTCTATGGCTACACCTTC.

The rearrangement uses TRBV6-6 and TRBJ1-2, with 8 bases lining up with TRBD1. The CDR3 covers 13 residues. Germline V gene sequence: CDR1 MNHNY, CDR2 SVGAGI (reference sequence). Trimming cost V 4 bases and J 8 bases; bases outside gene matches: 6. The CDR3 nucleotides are TGTGCCAGCAGTTTCATGGACAGGGACGGCTACACCTTC. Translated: CASSFMDRDGYTF.

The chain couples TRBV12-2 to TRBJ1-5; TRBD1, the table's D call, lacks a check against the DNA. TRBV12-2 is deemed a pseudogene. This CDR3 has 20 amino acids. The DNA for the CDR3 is TGTGCAAGTCGCTTTTTTCTTTCATCCTCGCCGACAGGGGGCTGTCAGCCCCAGCATTTT. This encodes CASRFFLSSSPTGGCQPQHF.

The CDR3 loop is CASSSGTVRETQYF. CDR3 bases: TGTGCCAGCAGTTCCGGGACAGTACGGGAGACCCAGTACTTC. The chain carries TRBV28 and TRBJ2-5, with 7 bases lining up with TRBD1. V shed 4 bases, J shed 5 bases, and the junction held 7 bases outside the gene matches. Germline CDR1 MDHEN, CDR2 SYDVKM. The CDR3 spans 14 residues.